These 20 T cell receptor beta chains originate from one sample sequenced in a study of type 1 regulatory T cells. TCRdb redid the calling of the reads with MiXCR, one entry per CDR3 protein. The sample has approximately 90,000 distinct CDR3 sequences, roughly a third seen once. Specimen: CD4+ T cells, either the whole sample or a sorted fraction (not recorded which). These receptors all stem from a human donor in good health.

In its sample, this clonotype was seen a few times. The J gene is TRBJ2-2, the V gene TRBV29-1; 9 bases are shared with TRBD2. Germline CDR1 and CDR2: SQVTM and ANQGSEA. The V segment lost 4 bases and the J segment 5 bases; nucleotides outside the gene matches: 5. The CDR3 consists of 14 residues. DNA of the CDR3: TGCAGCGTTGTATGGCTAGCGGGGACCGGGGAGCTGTTTTTT. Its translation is CSVVWLAGTGELFF.

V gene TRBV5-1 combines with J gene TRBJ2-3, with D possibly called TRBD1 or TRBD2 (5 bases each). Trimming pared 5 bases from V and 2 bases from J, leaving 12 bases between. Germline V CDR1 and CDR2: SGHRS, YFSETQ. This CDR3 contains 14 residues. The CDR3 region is CASRPGPNTDTQYF. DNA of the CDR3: TGCGCCAGCAGACCGGGACCGAACACAGATACGCAGTATTTT.

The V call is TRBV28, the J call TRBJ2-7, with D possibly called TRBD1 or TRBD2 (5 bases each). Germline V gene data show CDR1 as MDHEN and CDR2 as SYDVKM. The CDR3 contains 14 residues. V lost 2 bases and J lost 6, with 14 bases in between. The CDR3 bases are TGTGCCAGCAGTTTACCGGGGTCGGGACGCGAGCAGTACTTC. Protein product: CASSLPGSGREQYF.

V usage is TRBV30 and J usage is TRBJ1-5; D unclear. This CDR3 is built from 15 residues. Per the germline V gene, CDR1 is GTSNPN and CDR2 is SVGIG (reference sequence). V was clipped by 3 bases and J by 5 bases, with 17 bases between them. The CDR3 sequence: CAWSASSGPHQPQHF. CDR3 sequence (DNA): TGTGCCTGGAGCGCCAGTAGTGGGCCGCATCAGCCCCAGCATTTT.

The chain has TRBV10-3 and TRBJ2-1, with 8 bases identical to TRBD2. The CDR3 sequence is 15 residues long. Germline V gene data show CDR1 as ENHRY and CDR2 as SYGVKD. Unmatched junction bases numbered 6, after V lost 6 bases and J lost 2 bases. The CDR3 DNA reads TGTGCCATCAGGGGGTCGGGAGGGGCCTACAATGAGCAGTTCTTC. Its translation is CAIRGSGGAYNEQFF.

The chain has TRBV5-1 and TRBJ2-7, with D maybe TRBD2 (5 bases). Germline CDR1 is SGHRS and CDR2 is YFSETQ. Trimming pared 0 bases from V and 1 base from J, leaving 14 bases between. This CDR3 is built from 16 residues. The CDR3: CASSLGRPSLSYEQYF. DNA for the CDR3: TGCGCCAGCAGCTTGGGGAGGCCCAGCCTTTCCTACGAGCAGTACTTC.

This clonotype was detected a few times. In DNA, the CDR3 is TGTGCCAGCAGCCCGACTAGCGGAGATCAAGAGACCCAGTACTTC. This translates into CASSPTSGDQETQYF. The chain employs TRBV7-9 and TRBJ2-5; 9 nucleotides line up with TRBD2. CDR1 is SEHNR, CDR2 FQNEAQ, per germline (reference sequence). V lost 5 bases, J lost 2 bases, and 6 bases stayed unmatched. CDR3 length: 15 amino acids.

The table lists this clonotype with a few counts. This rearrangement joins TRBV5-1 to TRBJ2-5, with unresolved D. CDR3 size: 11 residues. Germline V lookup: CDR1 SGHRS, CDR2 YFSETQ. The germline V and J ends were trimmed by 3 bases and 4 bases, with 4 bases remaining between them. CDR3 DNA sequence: TGCGCCAGCAGCTCTTTAGAGACCCAGTACTTC. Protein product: CASSSLETQYF.

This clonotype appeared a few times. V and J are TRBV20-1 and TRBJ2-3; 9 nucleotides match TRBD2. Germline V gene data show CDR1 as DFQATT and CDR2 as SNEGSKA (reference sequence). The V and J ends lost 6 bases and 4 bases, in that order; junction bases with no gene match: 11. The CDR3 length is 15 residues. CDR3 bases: TGCAGTGCGAGCCTAGCGGGGCCCCCCCCAGATACGCAGTATTTT. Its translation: CSASLAGPPPDTQYF.

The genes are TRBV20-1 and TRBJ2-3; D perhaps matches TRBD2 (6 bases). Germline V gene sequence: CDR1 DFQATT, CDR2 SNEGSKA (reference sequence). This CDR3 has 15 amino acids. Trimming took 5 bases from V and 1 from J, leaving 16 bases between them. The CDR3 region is CSAPITSRGTDTQYF. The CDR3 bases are TGCAGTGCTCCTATTACTAGCCGGGGCACAGATACGCAGTATTTT.

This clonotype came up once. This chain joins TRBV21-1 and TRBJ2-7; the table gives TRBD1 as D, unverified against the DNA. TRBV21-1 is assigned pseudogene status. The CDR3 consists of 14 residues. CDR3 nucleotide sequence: TGTGCCAGCAGCCCGGGAGAGGATTTCTACGAGCAGTACTTC. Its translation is CASSPGEDFYEQYF.

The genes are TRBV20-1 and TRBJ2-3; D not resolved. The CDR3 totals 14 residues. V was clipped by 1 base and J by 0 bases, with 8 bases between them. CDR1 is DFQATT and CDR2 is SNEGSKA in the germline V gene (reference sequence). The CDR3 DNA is TGCAGTGCTAGAGTGAGCGCAAGCACAGATACGCAGTATTTT. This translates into CSARVSASTDTQYF.

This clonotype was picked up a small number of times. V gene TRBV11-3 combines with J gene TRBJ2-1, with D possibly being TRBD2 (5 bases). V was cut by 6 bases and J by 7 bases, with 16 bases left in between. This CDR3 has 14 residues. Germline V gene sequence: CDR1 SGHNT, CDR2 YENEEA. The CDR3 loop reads CASSSEGLKNEQFF. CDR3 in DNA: TGTGCCAGCAGTTCAGAGGGCCTGAAAAATGAGCAGTTCTTC.

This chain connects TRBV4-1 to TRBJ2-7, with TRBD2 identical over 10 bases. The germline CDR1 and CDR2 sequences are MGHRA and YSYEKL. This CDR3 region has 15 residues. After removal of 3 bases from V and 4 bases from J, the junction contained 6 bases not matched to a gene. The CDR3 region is CASSQTTSGLYEQYF. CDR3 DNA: TGCGCCAGCAGCCAGACGACTAGCGGGCTTTACGAGCAGTACTTC.

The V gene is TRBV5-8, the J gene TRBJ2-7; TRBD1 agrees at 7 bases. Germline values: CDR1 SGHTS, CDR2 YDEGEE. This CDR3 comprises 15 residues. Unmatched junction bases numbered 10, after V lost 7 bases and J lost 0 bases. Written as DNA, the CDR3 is TGTGCCAGCGGGATTAGACAGGGTTTCTCCTACGAGCAGTACTTC. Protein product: CASGIRQGFSYEQYF.

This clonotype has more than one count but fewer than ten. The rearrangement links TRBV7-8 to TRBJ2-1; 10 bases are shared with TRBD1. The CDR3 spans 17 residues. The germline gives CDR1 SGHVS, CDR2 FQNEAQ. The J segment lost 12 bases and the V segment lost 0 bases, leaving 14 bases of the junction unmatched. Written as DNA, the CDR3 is TGTGCCAGCAGCTTAGCTTGGGCCGGGACAGGGGTTGGTGGGCAGTTCTTC. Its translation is CASSLAWAGTGVGGQFF.

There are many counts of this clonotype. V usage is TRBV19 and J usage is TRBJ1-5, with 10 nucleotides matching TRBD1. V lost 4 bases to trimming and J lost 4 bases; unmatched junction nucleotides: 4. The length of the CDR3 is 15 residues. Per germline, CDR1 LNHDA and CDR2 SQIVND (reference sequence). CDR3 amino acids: CASSRGTGENQPQHF. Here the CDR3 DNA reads TGTGCCAGTAGTAGGGGGACAGGGGAAAATCAGCCCCAGCATTTT.

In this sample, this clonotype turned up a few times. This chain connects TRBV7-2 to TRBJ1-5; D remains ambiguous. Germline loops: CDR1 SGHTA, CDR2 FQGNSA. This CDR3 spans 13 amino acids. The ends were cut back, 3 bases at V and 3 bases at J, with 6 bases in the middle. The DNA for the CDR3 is TGTGCCAGCAGCTTGACATACAATCAGCCCCAGCATTTT. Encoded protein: CASSLTYNQPQHF.

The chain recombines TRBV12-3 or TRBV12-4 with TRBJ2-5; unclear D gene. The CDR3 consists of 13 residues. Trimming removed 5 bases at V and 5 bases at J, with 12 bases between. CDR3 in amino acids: CASSARAGETQYF. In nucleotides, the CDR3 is TGTGCCAGCAGTGCCCGGGCTGGCGAGACCCAGTACTTC.

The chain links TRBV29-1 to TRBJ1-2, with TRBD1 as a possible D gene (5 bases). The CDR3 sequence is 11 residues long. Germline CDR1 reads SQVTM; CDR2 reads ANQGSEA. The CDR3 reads CIIQGNYGYTF. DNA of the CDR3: TGCATCATCCAGGGCAACTATGGCTACACCTTC. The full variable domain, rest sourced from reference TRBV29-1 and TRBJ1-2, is SAVISQKPSRDICQRGTSLTIQCQVDSQVTMMFWYRQQPGQSLTLIATANQGSEATYESGFVIDKFPISRPNLTFSTLTVSNMSPEDSSIYLCIIQGNYGYTFGSGTRLTVV.